Listed below are T cell receptor beta chains from one sample, sequenced in a study of T-cell memory formation after mild COVID-19. A single record per CDR3 protein comes from TCRdb applying MiXCR to the 5' RACE reads. Counted here are 110,000 or so distinct CDR3 sequences, roughly a sixth occurring once; the ten biggest clones make up roughly 5.5%. The sequenced material came from PBMCs or a T cell subset sorted from them (not recorded which). These receptors came from a young man who had mild COVID-19 (a few samples of this study predate the infection). Cell type and time point are not known. Both conserved end residues are part of each CDR3. The D gene is left open where the match is weak. Where a row states a size, it is once, few, many or the class of an expanded clone; other rows omit it.

>TRBJ2-5|TRBV7-2|few|13|-
CASSFGSVETQYF
TGTGCCAGCAGCTTTGGATCCGTAGAGACCCAGTACTTC
>TRBJ2-1|TRBV7-9|-|12|-
CASSLPGQEQFF
TGTGCCAGCAGCTTACCGGGACAAGAGCAGTTCTTC
>TRBJ1-1|TRBV7-2|few|14|-
CASSLAVSNTEAFF
TGTGCCAGCAGCTTAGCGGTTAGTAACACTGAAGCTTTCTTT
>TRBJ2-5|TRBV5-1|many|15|TRBD2
CASSLGSGGKETQYF
TGCGCCAGCAGCTTAGGAAGCGGGGGAAAAGAGACCCAGTACTTC
>TRBJ2-7|TRBV5-1|few|13|-
CASSPRVALEQYF
TGCGCCAGCAGCCCCCGGGTAGCTCTGGAGCAGTACTTC
>TRBJ2-2|TRBV29-1|-|14|TRBD1
CSGSQGQGTGELFF
TGCAGCGGATCACAGGGGCAGGGCACCGGGGAGCTGTTTTTT
>TRBJ1-6|TRBV6-6|few|12|-
CASSQDRTPLHF
TGTGCCAGCAGCCAAGACAGGACGCCCCTCCACTTT
>TRBJ2-3|TRBV2|-|13|-
CASSVWGTDTQYF
TGTGCCAGCAGTGTGTGGGGTACAGATACGCAGTATTTT
>TRBJ2-1|TRBV20-1|-|15|-
CSARARGNAYNEQFF
TGCAGTGCTAGAGCAAGGGGGAACGCCTACAATGAGCAGTTCTTC
>TRBJ2-3|TRBV20-1|few|12|-
CSAAGRADTQYF
TGCAGTGCGGCAGGGAGAGCAGATACGCAGTATTTT
>TRBJ1-1|TRBV20-1|-|15|-
CSAPAGRTSSTEAFF
TGCAGTGCACCTGCGGGACGGACCTCGAGCACTGAAGCTTTCTTT
>TRBJ1-1|TRBV7-2|many|14|-
CASSLQGTGSEAFF
TGTGCCAGCAGCTTACAGGGAACGGGCTCTGAAGCTTTCTTT
>TRBJ2-7|TRBV4-2|few|15|TRBD1
CASSQEQGTYYEQYF
TGTGCCAGCAGCCAAGAACAGGGGACCTACTACGAGCAGTACTTC
>TRBJ2-1|TRBV7-2|-|14|-
CASSFGPIPNEQFF
TGTGCCAGCAGCTTCGGTCCGATTCCCAATGAGCAGTTCTTC
>TRBJ2-3|TRBV5-1|many|16|-
CASSLGREDRTDTQYF
TGCGCCAGCAGCTTGGGGAGGGAAGACCGCACAGATACGCAGTATTTT
>TRBJ1-5|TRBV7-9|-|14|TRBD1
CASSFGQGDQPQHF
TGTGCCAGCAGCTTCGGACAGGGGGATCAGCCCCAGCATTTT
>TRBJ2-5|TRBV6-2/TRBV6-3|-|16|-
CASSYGGLPPRETQYF
TGTGCCAGCAGTTACGGAGGACTCCCTCCCCGAGAGACCCAGTACTTC
>TRBJ1-4|TRBV7-2|-|15|TRBD1
CASSLGTGLSEKLFF
TGTGCCAGCAGCTTAGGGACAGGGCTTAGTGAAAAACTGTTTTTT
>TRBJ2-4|TRBV3-1|few|16|TRBD2
CASSPGLAGAKNIQYF
TGTGCCAGCAGCCCGGGACTAGCGGGAGCCAAAAACATTCAGTACTTC
>TRBJ1-5|TRBV11-3|once|14|-
CASSVGQSNQPQHF
TGTGCCAGCAGCGTTGGACAGAGCAATCAGCCCCAGCATTTT
>TRBJ2-3|TRBV7-2|-|13|-
CASSLLGVDTQYF
TGTGCCAGCAGCCTGCTGGGGGTGGATACGCAGTATTTT
>TRBJ1-4|TRBV20-1|few|15|TRBD1
CSARDRDRGNEKLFF
TGCAGTGCTAGAGATCGGGACAGGGGTAATGAAAAACTGTTTTTT
>TRBJ1-2|TRBV3-1|few|16|-
CASSQRGREANYGYTF
TGTGCCAGCAGCCAGCGTGGACGGGAAGCTAACTATGGCTACACCTTC
>TRBJ2-1|TRBV7-2|-|16|TRBD2
CASSIRASGGNNEQFF
TGTGCCAGCAGCATCAGAGCTAGCGGGGGTAACAATGAGCAGTTCTTC
>TRBJ1-2|TRBV7-9|few|15|TRBD1
CASSATYRDRAGYTF
TGTGCCAGCAGCGCGACCTACCGGGACAGGGCTGGCTACACCTTC
>TRBJ2-3|TRBV10-3|-|14|TRBD1
CAITGQGITDTQYF
TGTGCCATCACTGGACAGGGGATCACAGATACGCAGTATTTT
>TRBJ1-1|TRBV15|few|13|-
CATRVSRGTEAFF
TGTGCCACCAGGGTAAGCAGAGGCACTGAAGCTTTCTTT
>TRBJ1-1|TRBV20-1|few|13|-
CSASTSLNTEAFF
TGCAGTGCTAGCACCAGCCTGAACACTGAAGCTTTCTTT
>TRBJ1-6|TRBV12-3/TRBV12-4|few|15|TRBD1
CASSTRGGGLSPLHF
TGTGCCAGCAGCACCCGGGGAGGGGGCCTATCACCCCTCCACTTT
>TRBJ2-7|TRBV12-3/TRBV12-4|few|14|TRBD2
CASSLTSGEYEQYF
TGTGCCAGCAGTTTAACTAGCGGGGAATACGAGCAGTACTTC
>TRBJ2-1|TRBV24-1|-|15|TRBD2
CATSDSSGGVREQFF
TGTGCCACCAGTGATAGCAGCGGGGGGGTTCGTGAGCAGTTCTTC
>TRBJ1-2|TRBV5-1|few|15|TRBD1
CASSSLSRGDYGYTF
TGCGCCAGCAGCTCCCTTAGCAGGGGGGATTATGGCTACACCTTC
>TRBJ2-3|TRBV4-2|-|16|-
CASSQEALPGTDTQYF
TGTGCCAGCAGCCAAGAGGCGCTACCGGGCACAGATACGCAGTATTTT
>TRBJ1-1|TRBV7-2|-|14|TRBD1
CASGRDRKNTEAFF
TGTGCCAGCGGACGGGACAGAAAGAACACTGAAGCTTTCTTT
>TRBJ2-5|TRBV6-6|-|16|TRBD1
CASSYYPGQGGETQYF
TGTGCCAGCAGTTACTATCCGGGACAGGGGGGAGAGACCCAGTACTTC
>TRBJ2-7|TRBV27|few|20|-
CASSLDQGGDKPTRGYEQYF
TGTGCCAGCAGTTTAGACCAGGGCGGGGACAAGCCTACGAGGGGATACGAGCAGTACTTC
>TRBJ1-5|TRBV6-2/TRBV6-3|-|14|-
CASSSGQPNQPQHF
TGTGCCAGCAGTTCCGGACAGCCGAATCAGCCCCAGCATTTT
>TRBJ2-7|TRBV7-9|many|13|-
CASSPLGSYEQYF
TGTGCCAGCAGCCCCCTGGGCTCCTACGAGCAGTACTTC
>TRBJ2-5|TRBV28|few|11|-
CASKVGWTQYF
TGTGCCAGCAAAGTAGGCTGGACCCAGTACTTC
>TRBJ1-5|TRBV6-5|-|14|-
CAGRDRIREQPQHF
TGTGCCGGCCGCGACAGGATTCGAGAACAGCCCCAGCATTTT
>TRBJ2-1|TRBV7-9|-|14|-
CASSLAGTTNEQFF
TGTGCCAGCAGCTTAGCGGGGACGACAAATGAGCAGTTCTTC
>TRBJ1-4|TRBV21-1|-|13|-
CASSGLGAGKLFF
TGTGCCAGCAGTGGTCTGGGAGCGGGAAAACTGTTTTTT
>TRBJ1-3|TRBV5-1|few|15|-
CASSLNTADGNTIYF
TGCGCCAGCAGCTTGAATACTGCGGATGGAAACACCATATATTTT
>TRBJ2-1|TRBV6-6|few|15|-
CASSGGGVAINEQFF
TGTGCCAGCAGTGGGGGCGGGGTAGCTATCAATGAGCAGTTCTTC
>TRBJ2-2|TRBV4-3|-|16|-
CASSQESQGGTGELFF
TGCGCCAGCAGCCAAGAGAGCCAAGGGGGCACCGGGGAGCTGTTTTTT
>TRBJ1-2|TRBV11-2|-|18|TRBD1
CASSPLPRDRGPNYGYTF
TGTGCCAGCAGCCCCCTCCCACGGGACAGGGGTCCCAACTATGGCTACACCTTC
>TRBJ1-6|TRBV5-5|-|15|-
CASSLVGSYNSPLHF
TGTGCCAGCAGCTTGGTCGGCTCCTATAATTCACCCCTCCACTTT
>TRBJ2-7|TRBV10-2|-|15|-
CASSEPGLGSYEQYF
TGCGCCAGCAGTGAGCCGGGGCTGGGTTCCTACGAGCAGTACTTC
>TRBJ1-1|TRBV12-3/TRBV12-4|few|13|-
CASSPTVNTEAFF
TGTGCCAGCAGTCCGACAGTGAACACTGAAGCTTTCTTT